The clone carrying this T cell receptor beta chain was seen a few times. The data were taken from a study of T-cell memory formation after mild COVID-19. TCRdb reprocessed the 5' RACE reads with MiXCR, giving one entry per CDR3 protein. Among just under 350,000 distinct CDR3 sequences listed, over 10% were seen once. Between the trimmed V and J ends, which lost 0 bases and 0 bases, there was a span of 6 bases. The germline CDR1 and CDR2 sequences are MGHRA and YSYEKL. This CDR3 region has 15 residues. The source material was PBMCs or a T cell subset sorted from them (not recorded which). The V call is TRBV4-1, the J call TRBJ1-5; no definite D call. The clonotype comes from a man aged 18 to 35 who had mild COVID-19 (a few samples of this study predate the infection). Cell type and time point are not known. CDR3 loop: CASSQDNRSNQPQHF. DNA of the CDR3: TGCGCCAGCAGCCAAGATAACCGTAGCAATCAGCCCCAGCATTTT.